The present entry profiles one T cell receptor beta chain with its context. Its antigen is currently unknown. Read data end 3 residues before the CDR3 end; the end is taken from the germline J gene. The method was immunoSEQ multiplex PCR; TCRdb's version includes in-frame clones alone and lacks a portion of them. The sample holds fewer than 50,000 clones. Each participant carried one incident cervical HPV16 infection only. These data are taken from a study of T cells in women clearing cervical HPV infection. Study summary: Donors had HPV16-related CIN3 or worse; 2 had invasive cancer.

Study-wide results and caveats: Controls had more TRBV6-7 (0.16%) than cases (approximately 0.11%).

This CDR3 contains 16 residues. Germline lookup yields CDR1 SGDLS and CDR2 YYNGEE. Trimming took off 4 bases at V and 4 bases at J, with 18 bases between the two ends. The gene calls are TRBV9 and TRBJ2-1, with D possibly matching TRBD1 (6 bases). This receptor was identified in a woman between 18 and 70 years old with a cervical HPV16 infection that either progressed to CIN3+ or cleared (not recorded which). The sample was blood buffy coat. The CDR3 loop reads CASSTGEGDVYNEQFF. CDR3 DNA (partial): TGTGCCAGCAGCACCGGTGAGGGGGACGTTTACAATGAG.